The clone carrying this T cell receptor beta chain has just a few counts. Its antigen is not known. Trimming took 6 bases from V and 1 from J, leaving 12 bases between them. Per the germline V gene, CDR1 is SGHNT and CDR2 is YYREEE (reference sequence). The CDR3 runs 14 residues. This sample stems from a study of cytomegalovirus exposure and HLA in healthy donors. With 60 Vbeta and 13 Jbeta primers, the PCR was carried out. The method was immunoSEQ multiplex PCR; TCRdb's version includes in-frame clones alone and lacks a portion of them. The table records 200,000 to 250,000 clones, around 81% of them present only once. General study points: Under in vitro conditions, a few CMV-associated chains were confirmed as specific for CMV antigens. The authors later found most CMV-associated TCR beta chains appeared HLA-restricted. Some V segments, including TRBV6-2 and TRBV6-3, were excluded as indistinguishable.

The sample was PBMCs. The TCR originated in a woman aged 55-70 years in good health and CMV-seropositive. This chain links TRBV5-4 with TRBJ2-3; no reliable D call. The CDR3 sequence: CASTDLLRTDTQYF. CDR3 in DNA: TGTGCCAGCACCGATCTTCTACGCACAGATACGCAGTATTTT.